The sample holds one count of the clone carrying this TCR beta chain. This specimen belongs to a study of shared clonotypes between healthy human individuals. Clones were read by immunoSEQ multiplex PCR, and TCRdb kept only the in-frame ones, dropping some. The sample lists 2 million or so clones; 95% were seen once. The V end lost 7 bases, the J end lost 8 bases, and 14 bases lay between the germline ends. Germline CDR1 and CDR2: MNHNS and SASEGT. The CDR3 sequence is 12 residues long. The sequenced material came from naive CD4+ T cells sorted from blood. Subset of the sample: CD45RA+ positively selected. The receptor was isolated from a man in his late teens or twenties in good health. The rearrangement uses TRBV6-1 and TRBJ1-2; D not resolved. This CDR3 is CASNRAGLGYTF. CDR3 bases: TGTGCCAGCAATCGAGCGGGATTAGGCTACACCTTC.